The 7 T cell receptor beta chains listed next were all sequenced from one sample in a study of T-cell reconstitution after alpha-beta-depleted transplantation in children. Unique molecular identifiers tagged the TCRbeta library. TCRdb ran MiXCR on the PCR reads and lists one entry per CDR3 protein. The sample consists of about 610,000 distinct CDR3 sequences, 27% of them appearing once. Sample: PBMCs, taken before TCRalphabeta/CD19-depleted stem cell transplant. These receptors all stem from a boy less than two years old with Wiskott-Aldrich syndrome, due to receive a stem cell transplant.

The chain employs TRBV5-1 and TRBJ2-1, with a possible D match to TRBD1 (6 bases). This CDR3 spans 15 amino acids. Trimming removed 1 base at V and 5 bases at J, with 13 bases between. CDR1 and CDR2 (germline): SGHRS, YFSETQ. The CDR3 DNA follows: TGCGCCAGCAGCTTGAGTCCAGGGGTCAACAATGAGCAGTTCTTC. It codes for CASSLSPGVNNEQFF.

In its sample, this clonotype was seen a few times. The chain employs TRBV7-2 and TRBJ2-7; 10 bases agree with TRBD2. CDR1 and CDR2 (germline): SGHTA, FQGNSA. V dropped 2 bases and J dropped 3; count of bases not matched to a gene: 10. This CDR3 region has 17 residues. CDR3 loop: CASSLFGGTSALYEQYF. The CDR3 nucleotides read TGTGCCAGCAGCTTATTTGGGGGGACTAGCGCCCTCTACGAGCAGTACTTC.

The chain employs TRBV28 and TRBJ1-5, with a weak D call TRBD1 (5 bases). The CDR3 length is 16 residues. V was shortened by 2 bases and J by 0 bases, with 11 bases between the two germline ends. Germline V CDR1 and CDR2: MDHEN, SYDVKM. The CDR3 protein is CASSLVAGYSNQPQHF. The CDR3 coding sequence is TGTGCCAGCAGTTTAGTGGCAGGGTATAGCAATCAGCCCCAGCATTTT.

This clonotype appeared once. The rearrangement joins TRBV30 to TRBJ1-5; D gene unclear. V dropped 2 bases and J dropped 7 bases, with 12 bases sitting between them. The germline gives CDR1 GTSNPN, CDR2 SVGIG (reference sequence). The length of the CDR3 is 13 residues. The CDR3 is CAWSIGIQQPQHF. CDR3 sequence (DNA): TGTGCCTGGAGTATAGGGATTCAGCAGCCCCAGCATTTT.

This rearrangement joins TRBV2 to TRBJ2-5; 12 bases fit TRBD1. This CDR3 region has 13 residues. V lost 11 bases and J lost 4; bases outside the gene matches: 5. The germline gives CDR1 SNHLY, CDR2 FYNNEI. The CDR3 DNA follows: TGTGCCGGGACAGGGGGCTTCGGAGAGACCCAGTACTTC. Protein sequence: CAGTGGFGETQYF.

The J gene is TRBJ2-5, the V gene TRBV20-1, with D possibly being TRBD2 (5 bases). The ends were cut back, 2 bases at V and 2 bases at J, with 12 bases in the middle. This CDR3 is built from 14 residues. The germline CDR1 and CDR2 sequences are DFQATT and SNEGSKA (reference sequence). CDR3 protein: CSARNGLHQETQYF. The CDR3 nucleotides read TGCAGTGCTAGAAATGGACTGCATCAAGAGACCCAGTACTTC.

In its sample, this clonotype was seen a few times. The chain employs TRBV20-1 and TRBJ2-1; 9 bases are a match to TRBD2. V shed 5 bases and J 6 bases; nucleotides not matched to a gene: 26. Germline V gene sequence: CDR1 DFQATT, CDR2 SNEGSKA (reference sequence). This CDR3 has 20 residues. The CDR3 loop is CSAPSLAGASGLRLVNEQFF. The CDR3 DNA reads TGCAGTGCTCCTTCCTTAGCGGGAGCAAGTGGGCTACGGTTGGTCAATGAGCAGTTCTTC.